The clone carrying this T cell receptor (beta chain) was found a few times. RNA transcripts served as template for amplifying TCR beta CDR3 sequences. Second-round multiplex PCR followed a first-round RT-PCR using HTBI primers. TCRdb reanalysed the multiplex PCR reads using MiXCR and keeps one entry per CDR3 protein. The sample contains hundreds of thousands of distinct CDR3 sequences, 35% to 45% of which appear only once. This record comes from a study of Graves' ophthalmopathy and Graves' hyperthyroidism. The CDR3 is 15 amino acids. V gave up 1 base and J gave up 8 bases, with 15 bases separating them. The germline gives CDR1 LGHNA, CDR2 YNFKEQ. Moderate-to-severe activity, CAS ≥3, NOSPECS ≥4 and duration under 3 months were recorded for donors with ophthalmopathy.

The rearrangement joins TRBV4-2 to TRBJ1-3, with D perhaps TRBD1 (5 bases). The sequencing sample was made of peripheral blood. The TCR was taken from an adult man with Graves' ophthalmopathy. CDR3 sequence: CASSQGPGSMDTIYF. In DNA form, the CDR3 reads TGTGCCAGCAGCCAAGGTCCAGGGAGTATGGACACCATATATTTT.